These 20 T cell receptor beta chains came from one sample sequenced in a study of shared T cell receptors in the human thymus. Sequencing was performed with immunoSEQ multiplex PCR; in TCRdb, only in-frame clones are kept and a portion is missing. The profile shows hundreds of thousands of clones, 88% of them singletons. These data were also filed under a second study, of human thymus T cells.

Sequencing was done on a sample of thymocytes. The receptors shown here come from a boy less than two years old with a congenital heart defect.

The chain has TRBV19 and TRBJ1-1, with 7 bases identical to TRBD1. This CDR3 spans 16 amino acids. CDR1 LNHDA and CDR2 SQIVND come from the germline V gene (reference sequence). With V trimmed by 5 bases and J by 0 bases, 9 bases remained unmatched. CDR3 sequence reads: CASSLHTGTVNTEAFF. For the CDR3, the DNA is TGTGCCAGTAGTCTACACACCGGGACAGTGAACACTGAAGCTTTCTTT. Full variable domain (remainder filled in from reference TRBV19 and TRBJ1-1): DGGITQSPKYLFRKEGQNVTLSCEQNLNHDAMYWYRQDPGQGLRLIYYSQIVNDFQKGDIAEGYSVSREKKESFPLTVTSAQKNPTAFYLCASSLHTGTVNTEAFFGQGTRLTVV.

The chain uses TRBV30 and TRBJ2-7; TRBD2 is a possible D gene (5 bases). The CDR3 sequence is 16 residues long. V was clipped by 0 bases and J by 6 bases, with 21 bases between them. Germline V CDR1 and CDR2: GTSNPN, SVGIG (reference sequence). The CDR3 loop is CAWSVRRTPSSSEQYF. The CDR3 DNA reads TGTGCCTGGAGTGTACGACGGACTCCATCCTCGTCCGAGCAGTACTTC.

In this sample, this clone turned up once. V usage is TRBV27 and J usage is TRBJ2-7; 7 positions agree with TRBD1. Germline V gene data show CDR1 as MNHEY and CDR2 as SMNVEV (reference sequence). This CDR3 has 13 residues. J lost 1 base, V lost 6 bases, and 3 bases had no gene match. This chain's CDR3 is CASSQTGSYEQYF. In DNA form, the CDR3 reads TGTGCCAGCAGCCAGACAGGGTCCTACGAGCAGTACTTC.

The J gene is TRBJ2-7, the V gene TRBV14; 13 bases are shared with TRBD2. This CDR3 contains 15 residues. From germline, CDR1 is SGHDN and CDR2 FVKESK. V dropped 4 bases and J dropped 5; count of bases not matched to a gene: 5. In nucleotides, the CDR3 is TGTGCCAGCAGCCGGACTAGCGGGAGATGCAACGAGCAGTACTTC. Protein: CASSRTSGRCNEQYF.

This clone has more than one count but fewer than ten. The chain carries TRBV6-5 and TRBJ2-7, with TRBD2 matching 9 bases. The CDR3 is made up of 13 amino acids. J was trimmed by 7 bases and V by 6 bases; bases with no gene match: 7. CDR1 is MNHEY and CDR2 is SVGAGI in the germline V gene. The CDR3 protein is CASSRLAAVEQYF. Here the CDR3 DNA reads TGTGCCAGCAGCAGACTAGCGGCAGTGGAGCAGTACTTC.

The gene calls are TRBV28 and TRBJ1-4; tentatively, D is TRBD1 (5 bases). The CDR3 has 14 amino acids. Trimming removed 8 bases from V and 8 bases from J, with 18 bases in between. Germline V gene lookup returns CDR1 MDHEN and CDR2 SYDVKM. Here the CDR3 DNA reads TGTGCCAGCCACGGGGGGGGAGGAGGGGAAAAACTGTTTTTT. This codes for CASHGGGGGEKLFF.

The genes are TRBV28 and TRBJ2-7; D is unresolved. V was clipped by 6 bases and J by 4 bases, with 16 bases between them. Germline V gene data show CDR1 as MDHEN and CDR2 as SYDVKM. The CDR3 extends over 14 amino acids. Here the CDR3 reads CASRFLGGEYEQYF. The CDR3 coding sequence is TGTGCCAGCAGGTTTCTAGGCGGAGAGTACGAGCAGTACTTC.

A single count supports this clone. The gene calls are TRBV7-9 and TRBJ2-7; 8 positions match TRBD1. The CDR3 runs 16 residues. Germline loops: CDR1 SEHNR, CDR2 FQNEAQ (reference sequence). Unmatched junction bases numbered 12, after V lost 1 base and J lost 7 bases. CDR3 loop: CASSLVQGTGRREQYF. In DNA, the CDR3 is TGTGCCAGCAGCTTAGTTCAAGGGACAGGTCGCAGGGAGCAGTACTTC.

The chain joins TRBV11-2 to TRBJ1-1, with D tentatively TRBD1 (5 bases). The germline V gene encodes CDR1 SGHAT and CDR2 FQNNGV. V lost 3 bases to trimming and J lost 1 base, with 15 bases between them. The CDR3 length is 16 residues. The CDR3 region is CASSFGPPGSNTEAFF. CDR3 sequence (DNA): TGTGCCAGCAGCTTTGGCCCTCCAGGGTCGAACACTGAAGCTTTCTTT.

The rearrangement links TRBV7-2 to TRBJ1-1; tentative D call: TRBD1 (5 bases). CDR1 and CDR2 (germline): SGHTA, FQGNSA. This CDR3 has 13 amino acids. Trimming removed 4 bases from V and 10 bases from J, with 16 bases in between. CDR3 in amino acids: CASSCKRGFRAFF. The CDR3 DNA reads TGTGCCAGCAGCTGCAAGCGGGGGTTCCGAGCTTTCTTT.

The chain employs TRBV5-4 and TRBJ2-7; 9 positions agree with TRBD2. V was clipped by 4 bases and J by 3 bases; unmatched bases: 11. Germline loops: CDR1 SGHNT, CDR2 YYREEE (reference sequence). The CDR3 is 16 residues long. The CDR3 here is CASSLAGGRAGYEQYF. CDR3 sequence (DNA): TGTGCCAGCAGCCTGGCAGGCGGGAGGGCCGGCTACGAGCAGTACTTC.

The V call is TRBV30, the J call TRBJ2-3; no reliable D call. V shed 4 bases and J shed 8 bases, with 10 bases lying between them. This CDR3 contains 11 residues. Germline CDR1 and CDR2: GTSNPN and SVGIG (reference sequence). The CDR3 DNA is TGTGCCTGGAACCTGCCGGGTACGCAGTATTTT. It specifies CAWNLPGTQYF.

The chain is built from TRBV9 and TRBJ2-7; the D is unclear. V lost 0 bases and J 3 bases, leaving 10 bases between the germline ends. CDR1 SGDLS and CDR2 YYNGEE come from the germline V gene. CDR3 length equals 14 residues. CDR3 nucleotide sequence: TGTGCCAGCAGCGTAGGGTCCGGTTTCTACGAGCAGTACTTC. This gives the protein CASSVGSGFYEQYF. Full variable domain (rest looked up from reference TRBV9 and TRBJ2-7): DSGVTQTPKHLITATGQRVTLRCSPRSGDLSVYWYQQSLDQGLQFLIQYYNGEERAKGNILERFSAQQFPDLHSELNLSSLELGDSALYFCASSVGSGFYEQYFGPGTRLTVT.

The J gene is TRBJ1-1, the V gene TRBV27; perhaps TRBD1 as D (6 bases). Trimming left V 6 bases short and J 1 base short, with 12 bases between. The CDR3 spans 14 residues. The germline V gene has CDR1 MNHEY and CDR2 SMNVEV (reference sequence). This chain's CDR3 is CASRGGGGNTEAFF. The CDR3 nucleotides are TGTGCCAGCAGGGGGGGCGGGGGGAACACTGAAGCTTTCTTT.

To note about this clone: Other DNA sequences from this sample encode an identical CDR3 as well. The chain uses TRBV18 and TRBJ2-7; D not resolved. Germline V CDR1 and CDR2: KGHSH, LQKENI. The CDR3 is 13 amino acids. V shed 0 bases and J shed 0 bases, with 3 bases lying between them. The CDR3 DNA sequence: TGTGCCAGCTCACCACCTAACTCCTACGAGCAGTACTTC. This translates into CASSPPNSYEQYF.

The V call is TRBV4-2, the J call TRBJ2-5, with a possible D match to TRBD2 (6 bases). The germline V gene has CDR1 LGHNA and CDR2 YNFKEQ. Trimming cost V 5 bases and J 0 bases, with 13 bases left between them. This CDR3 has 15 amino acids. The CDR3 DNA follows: TGTGCCAGCAGCGCTCGACTAGGAGACCAAGAGACCCAGTACTTC. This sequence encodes CASSARLGDQETQYF.

DNA of the CDR3: TGCGCCAGCAGCCCCGGGACTAGCGGCGATGAGCAGTTCTTC. This gives the protein CASSPGTSGDEQFF. This chain connects TRBV5-1 to TRBJ2-1; 11 positions match TRBD2. This CDR3 is 14 amino acids long. Germline values: CDR1 SGHRS, CDR2 YFSETQ. Trimming cost V 4 bases and J 8 bases; bases outside gene matches: 5.

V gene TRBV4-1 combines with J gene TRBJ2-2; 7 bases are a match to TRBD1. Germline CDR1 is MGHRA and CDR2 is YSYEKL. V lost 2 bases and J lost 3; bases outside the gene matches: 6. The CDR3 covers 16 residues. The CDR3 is CASSQSTGRDTGELFF. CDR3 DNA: TGCGCCAGCAGCCAATCGACAGGGAGAGACACCGGGGAGCTGTTTTTT.

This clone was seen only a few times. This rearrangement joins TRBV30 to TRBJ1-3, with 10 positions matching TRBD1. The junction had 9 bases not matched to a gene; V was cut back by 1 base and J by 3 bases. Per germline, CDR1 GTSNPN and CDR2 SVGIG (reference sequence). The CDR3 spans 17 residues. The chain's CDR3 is CAWSGPLGTGDGNTIYF. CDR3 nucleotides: TGTGCCTGGAGTGGCCCCCTTGGGACAGGGGATGGAAACACCATATATTTT.

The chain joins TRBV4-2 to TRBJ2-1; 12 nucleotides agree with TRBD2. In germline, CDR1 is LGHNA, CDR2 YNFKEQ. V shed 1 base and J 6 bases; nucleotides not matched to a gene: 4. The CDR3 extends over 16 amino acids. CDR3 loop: CASSQAGTSGPNEQFF. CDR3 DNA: TGTGCCAGCAGCCAAGCGGGGACTAGCGGGCCCAATGAGCAGTTCTTC.